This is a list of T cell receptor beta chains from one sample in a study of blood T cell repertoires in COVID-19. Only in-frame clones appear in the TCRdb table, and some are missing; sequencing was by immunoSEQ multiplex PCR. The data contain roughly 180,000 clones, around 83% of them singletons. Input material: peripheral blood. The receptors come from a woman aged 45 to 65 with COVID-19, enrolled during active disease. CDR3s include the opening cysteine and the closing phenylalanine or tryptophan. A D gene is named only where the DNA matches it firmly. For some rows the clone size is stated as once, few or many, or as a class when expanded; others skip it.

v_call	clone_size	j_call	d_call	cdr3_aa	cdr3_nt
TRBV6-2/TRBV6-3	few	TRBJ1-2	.	CASSYSRGQVTGYTF	TGTGCCAGCAGTTACTCGAGAGGGCAGGTTACGGGCTACACCTTC
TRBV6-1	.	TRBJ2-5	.	CASIASSTQETQYF	TGTGCCAGCATAGCCAGCTCGACGCAAGAGACCCAGTACTTC
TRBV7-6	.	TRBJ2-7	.	CASSLGAGPSSYEQYF	TGTGCCAGCAGCTTAGGAGCTGGGCCGAGTTCCTACGAGCAGTACTTC
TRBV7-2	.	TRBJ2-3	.	CASSTRLVPDTQYF	TGTGCCAGCAGCACCCGACTAGTTCCAGATACGCAGTATTTT
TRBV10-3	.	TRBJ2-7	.	CAISVGVAESYEQYF	TGTGCCATCAGTGTCGGGGTAGCGGAGTCCTACGAGCAGTACTTC
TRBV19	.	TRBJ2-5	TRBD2	CASRTSGGAGETQYF	TGTGCCAGTAGGACTAGCGGGGGGGCAGGAGAGACCCAGTACTTC
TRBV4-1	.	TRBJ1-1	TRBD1	CASSQVLQGAEAFF	TGCGCCAGCAGCCAAGTCTTACAGGGGGCTGAAGCTTTCTTT
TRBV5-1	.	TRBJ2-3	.	CASSLGVAGTTDTQYF	TGCGCCAGCAGCTTGGGAGTCGCAGGAACCACAGATACGCAGTATTTT
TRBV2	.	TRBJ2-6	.	CASSEAWGAGANVLTF	TGTGCCAGCAGTGAAGCCTGGGGGGCTGGGGCCAACGTCCTGACTTTC
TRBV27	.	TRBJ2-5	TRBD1	CASSFRQGMLETQYF	TGTGCCAGCAGTTTTCGACAGGGGATGTTGGAGACCCAGTACTTC
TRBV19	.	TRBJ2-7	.	CATRDPTASSYEQYF	TGTGCCACCCGAGACCCGACAGCCTCCTCCTACGAGCAGTACTTC
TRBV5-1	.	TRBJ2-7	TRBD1	CASSLDRGEQYF	TGCGCCAGCAGCTTGGACAGGGGAGAGCAGTACTTC
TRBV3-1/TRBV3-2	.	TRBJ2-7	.	CASSQGAGSPYEQYF	TGTGCCAGCAGCCAAGGTGCGGGCAGCCCCTACGAGCAGTACTTC
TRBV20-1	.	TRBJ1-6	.	CSASRSPNSPLHF	TGCAGTGCTAGTCGGTCACCAAATTCACCCCTCCACTTT
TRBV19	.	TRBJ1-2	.	CASSPPNPRGRGLYGYTF	TGTGCCAGTAGCCCCCCTAACCCCCGGGGCAGGGGTCTCTATGGCTACACCTTC
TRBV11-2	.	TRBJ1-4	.	CASSPMGGSFNEKLFF	TGTGCCAGCAGCCCAATGGGGGGAAGTTTTAATGAAAAACTGTTTTTT
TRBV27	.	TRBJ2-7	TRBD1	CASSLTGEYEQYF	TGTGCCAGCAGTTTGACAGGGGAATACGAGCAGTACTTC
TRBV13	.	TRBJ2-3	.	CASSFRDSSTDTQYF	TGTGCCAGCAGCTTTCGAGACAGCAGCACAGATACGCAGTATTTT
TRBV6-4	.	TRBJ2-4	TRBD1	CASRPGQGATKNIQYF	TGTGCCAGCAGACCGGGACAGGGGGCAACCAAAAACATTCAGTACTTC
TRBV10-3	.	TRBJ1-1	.	CAISRGDGSRGAFF	TGTGCCATCAGCCGTGGGGACGGGAGTCGGGGAGCTTTCTTT
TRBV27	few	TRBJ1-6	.	CASSLSPREVSNSPLHF	TGTGCCAGCAGTTTATCCCCGCGGGAGGTTTCGAATTCACCCCTCCACTTT
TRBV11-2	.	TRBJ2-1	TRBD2	CASSQLAGGYNEQFF	TGTGCCAGCAGCCAACTAGCGGGGGGTTACAATGAGCAGTTCTTC
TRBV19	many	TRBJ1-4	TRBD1	CASRGQGLEKLFF	TGTGCCAGTAGGGGACAGGGTTTGGAAAAACTGTTTTTT
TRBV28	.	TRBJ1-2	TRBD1	CASSLSGVGQGFFGYTF	TGTGCCAGCAGCCTATCTGGGGTTGGACAGGGGTTCTTTGGCTACACCTTC
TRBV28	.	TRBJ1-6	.	CASRIEGAPLHF	TGTGCCAGCAGGATCGAGGGGGCACCCCTCCACTTT
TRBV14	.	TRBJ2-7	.	CASSQGGGLVYF	TGTGCCAGCAGCCAAGGAGGAGGATTGGTGTACTTC
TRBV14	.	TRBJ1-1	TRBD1	CASSPRTGPNTEAFF	TGTGCCAGCAGCCCGAGGACAGGCCCAAACACTGAAGCTTTCTTT
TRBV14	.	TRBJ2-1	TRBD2	CASSQERGGHYNEQFF	TGTGCCAGCAGCCAAGAACGGGGGGGACACTACAATGAGCAGTTCTTC
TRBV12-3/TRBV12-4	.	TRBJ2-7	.	CASSLRQGYEQYF	TGTGCCAGCAGTTTAAGGCAGGGATACGAGCAGTACTTC
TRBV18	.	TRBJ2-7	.	CASSPPDREGLYEQYF	TGTGCCAGCTCACCACCGGACAGAGAAGGTCTCTACGAGCAGTACTTC
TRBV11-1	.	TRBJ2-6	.	CASSLDKSGANVLTF	TGTGCCAGCAGCTTAGACAAGTCTGGGGCCAACGTCCTGACTTTC